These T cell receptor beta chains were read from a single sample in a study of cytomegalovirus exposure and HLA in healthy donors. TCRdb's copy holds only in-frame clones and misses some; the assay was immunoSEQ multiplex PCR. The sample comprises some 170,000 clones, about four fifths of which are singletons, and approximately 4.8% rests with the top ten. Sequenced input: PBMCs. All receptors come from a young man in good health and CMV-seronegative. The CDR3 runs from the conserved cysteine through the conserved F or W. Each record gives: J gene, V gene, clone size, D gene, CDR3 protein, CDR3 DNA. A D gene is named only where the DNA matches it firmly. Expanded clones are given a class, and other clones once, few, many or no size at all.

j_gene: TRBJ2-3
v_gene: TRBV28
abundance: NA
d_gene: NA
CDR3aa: CASRGRATDTQYF
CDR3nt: TGTGCCAGCAGGGGCAGGGCCACAGATACGCAGTATTTT

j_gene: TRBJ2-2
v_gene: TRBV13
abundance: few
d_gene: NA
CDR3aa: CASTKSGELFF
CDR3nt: TGTGCCAGCACCAAATCCGGGGAGCTGTTTTTT

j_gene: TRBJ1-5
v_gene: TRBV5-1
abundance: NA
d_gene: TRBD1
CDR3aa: CASSLEGTGISQPQHF
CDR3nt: TGCGCCAGCAGCTTGGAAGGGACAGGGATATCTCAGCCCCAGCATTTT

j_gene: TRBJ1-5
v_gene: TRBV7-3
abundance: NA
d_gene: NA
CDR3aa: CASSLLGGSNQPQHF
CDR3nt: TGTGCCAGCAGCTTATTGGGGGGAAGCAATCAGCCCCAGCATTTT

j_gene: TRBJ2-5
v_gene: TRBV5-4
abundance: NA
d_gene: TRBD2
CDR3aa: CASSSRVAGQETQYF
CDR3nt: TGTGCCAGCAGCTCTCGGGTAGCGGGGCAAGAGACCCAGTACTTC

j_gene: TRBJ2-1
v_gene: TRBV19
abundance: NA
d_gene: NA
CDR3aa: CASSTRDFLDEQFF
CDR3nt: TGTGCCAGTAGTACGAGGGACTTCTTGGATGAGCAGTTCTTC

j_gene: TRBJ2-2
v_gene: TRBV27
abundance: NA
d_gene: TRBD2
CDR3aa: CASSKTSANTGELFF
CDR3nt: TGTGCCAGCAGCAAGACTAGCGCGAACACCGGGGAGCTGTTTTTT

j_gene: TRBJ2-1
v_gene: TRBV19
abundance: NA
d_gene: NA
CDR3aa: CASSIDRRSHEQFF
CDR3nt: TGTGCCAGTAGTATAGATCGGAGGTCCCATGAGCAGTTCTTC

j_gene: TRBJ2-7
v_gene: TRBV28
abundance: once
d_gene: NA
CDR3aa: CASLGGPYEQYF
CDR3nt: TGTGCCAGCCTCGGAGGGCCCTACGAGCAGTACTTC

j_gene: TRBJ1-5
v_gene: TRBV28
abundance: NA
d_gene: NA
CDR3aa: CASRGGSANQPQHF
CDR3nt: TGTGCCAGCAGAGGAGGGTCGGCAAATCAGCCCCAGCATTTT

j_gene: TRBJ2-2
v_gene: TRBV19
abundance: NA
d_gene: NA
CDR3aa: CASSPGYTGELFF
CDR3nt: TGTGCCAGTAGTCCAGGTTACACCGGGGAGCTGTTTTTT

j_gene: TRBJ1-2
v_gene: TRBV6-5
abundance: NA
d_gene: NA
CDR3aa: CASTQGGHGYTF
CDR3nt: TGTGCCAGCACCCAGGGAGGTCATGGCTACACCTTC

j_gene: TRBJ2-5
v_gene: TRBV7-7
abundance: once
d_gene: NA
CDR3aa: CASSSDRGQETQYF
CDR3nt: TGTGCCAGCAGCTCCGATCGAGGTCAAGAGACCCAGTACTTC

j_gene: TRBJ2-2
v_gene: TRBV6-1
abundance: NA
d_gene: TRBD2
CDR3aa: CASSDPGGRNTGELFF
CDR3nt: TGTGCCAGCAGTGACCCTGGCGGGAGGAACACCGGGGAGCTGTTTTTT

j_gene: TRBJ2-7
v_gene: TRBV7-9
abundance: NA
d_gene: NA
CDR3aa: CASSSYRGFHEQYF
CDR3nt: TGTGCCAGCAGCTCCTATAGGGGGTTCCACGAGCAGTACTTC

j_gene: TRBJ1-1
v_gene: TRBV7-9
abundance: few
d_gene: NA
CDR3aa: CASSLRLTQGFGEAFF
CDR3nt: TGTGCCAGCAGCTTACGCCTCACCCAGGGTTTCGGCGAAGCTTTCTTT

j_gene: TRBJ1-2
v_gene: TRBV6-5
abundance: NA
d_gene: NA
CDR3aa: CASSLFTGSTPYGYTF
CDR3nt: TGTGCCAGCAGTTTGTTCACAGGTTCCACCCCCTATGGCTACACCTTC

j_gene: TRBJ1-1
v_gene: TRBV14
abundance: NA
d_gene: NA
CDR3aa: CASSLKGVRAFF
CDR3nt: TGTGCCAGCAGCCTTAAGGGGGTAAGAGCTTTCTTT

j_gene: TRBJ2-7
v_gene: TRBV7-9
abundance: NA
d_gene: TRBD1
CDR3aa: CASSPPGTGGDEQYF
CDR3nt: TGTGCCAGCAGCCCGCCCGGGACAGGGGGCGACGAGCAGTACTTC

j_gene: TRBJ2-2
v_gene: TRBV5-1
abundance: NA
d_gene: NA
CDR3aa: CASSDGSNTGELFF
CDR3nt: TGCGCCAGCAGCGACGGGAGCAACACCGGGGAGCTGTTTTTT

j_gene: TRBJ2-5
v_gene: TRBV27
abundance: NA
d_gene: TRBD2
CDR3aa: CASSSLSGLASQGQYF
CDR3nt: TGTGCCAGCAGTTCCCTTTCGGGACTAGCGTCTCAAGGGCAGTACTTC

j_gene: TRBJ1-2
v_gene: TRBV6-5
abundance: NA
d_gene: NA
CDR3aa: CASSYAGVKSYTF
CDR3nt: TGTGCCAGCAGTTACGCCGGGGTGAAGAGCTACACCTTC

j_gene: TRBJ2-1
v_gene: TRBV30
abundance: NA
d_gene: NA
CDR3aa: CAWSWGGRRFF
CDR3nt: TGTGCCTGGAGTTGGGGGGGCCGAAGATTCTTC

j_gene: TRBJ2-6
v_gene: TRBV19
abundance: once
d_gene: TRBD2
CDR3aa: CASSIPAGEGSGANVLTF
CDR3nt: TGTGCCAGTAGTATCCCAGCGGGAGAGGGATCTGGGGCCAACGTCCTGACTTTC

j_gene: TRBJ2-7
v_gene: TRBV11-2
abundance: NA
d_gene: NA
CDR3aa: CASSSTPRKSAYEQYF
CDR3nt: TGTGCCAGCAGCTCTACACCCCGCAAGAGCGCCTACGAGCAGTACTTC

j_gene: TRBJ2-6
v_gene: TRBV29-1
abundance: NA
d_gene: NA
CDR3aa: CSVRQEANVLTF
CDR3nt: TGCAGCGTTCGACAGGAGGCCAACGTCCTGACTTTC

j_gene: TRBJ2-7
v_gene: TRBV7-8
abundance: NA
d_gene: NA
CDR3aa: CASSVSGTVEYEQYF
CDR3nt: TGTGCCAGCAGCGTTTCCGGGACTGTGGAGTACGAGCAGTACTTC

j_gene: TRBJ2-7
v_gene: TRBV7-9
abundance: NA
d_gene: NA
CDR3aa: CSSSPGYEQYF
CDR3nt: TGTTCCAGCAGCCCGGGCTACGAGCAGTACTTC

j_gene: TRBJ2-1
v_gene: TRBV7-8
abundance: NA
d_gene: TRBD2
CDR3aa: CASSLPGGAIYEQFF
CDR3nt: TGTGCCAGCAGCTTACCCGGGGGGGCCATCTATGAGCAGTTCTTC

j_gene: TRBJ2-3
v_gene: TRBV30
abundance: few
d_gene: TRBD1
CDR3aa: CAWVQGETDTQYF
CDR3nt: TGTGCCTGGGTTCAGGGGGAGACAGATACGCAGTATTTT

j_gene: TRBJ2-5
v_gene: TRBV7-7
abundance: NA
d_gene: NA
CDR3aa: CASSLRGGYQETQYF
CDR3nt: TGTGCCAGCAGCTTACGCGGTGGGTACCAAGAGACCCAGTACTTC

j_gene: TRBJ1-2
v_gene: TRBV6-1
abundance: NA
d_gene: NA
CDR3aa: CASSSFRVTDYGYTF
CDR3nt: TGTGCCAGCAGTTCATTCAGGGTAACGGACTATGGCTACACCTTC

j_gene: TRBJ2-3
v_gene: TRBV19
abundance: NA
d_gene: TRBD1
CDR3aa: CASRRGTGLSTDTQYF
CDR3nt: TGTGCCAGTAGAAGGGGGACAGGACTCTCCACAGATACGCAGTATTTT

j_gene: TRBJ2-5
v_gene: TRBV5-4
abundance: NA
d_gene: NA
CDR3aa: CASSSWARGETQYF
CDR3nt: TGTGCCAGCAGCTCGTGGGCCCGGGGGGAGACCCAGTACTTC

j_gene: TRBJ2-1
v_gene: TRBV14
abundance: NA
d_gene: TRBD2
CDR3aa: CASSVGGIGEQFF
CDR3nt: TGTGCCAGCAGCGTCGGGGGGATTGGGGAGCAGTTCTTC

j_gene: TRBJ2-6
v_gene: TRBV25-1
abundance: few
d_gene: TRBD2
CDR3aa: CASSEFLAGAAGANVLTF
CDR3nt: TGTGCCAGCAGTGAATTTCTAGCGGGAGCGGCTGGGGCCAACGTCCTGACTTTC

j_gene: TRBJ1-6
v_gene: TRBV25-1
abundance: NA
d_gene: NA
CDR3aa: CASSNIRGVGGSPLHF
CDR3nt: TGTGCCAGCAGCAATATCCGTGGCGTGGGGGGTTCACCCCTCCACTTT

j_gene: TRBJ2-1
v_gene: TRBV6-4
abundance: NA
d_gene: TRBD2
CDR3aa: CASSDSERGGNEQFF
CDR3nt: TGTGCCAGCAGTGACTCCGAGCGGGGGGGGAATGAGCAGTTCTTC

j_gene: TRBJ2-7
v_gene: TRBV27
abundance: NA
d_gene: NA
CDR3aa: CASSRPIGGSYEQYF
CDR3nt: TGTGCCAGCAGCCGCCCTATCGGGGGTAGCTACGAGCAGTACTTC

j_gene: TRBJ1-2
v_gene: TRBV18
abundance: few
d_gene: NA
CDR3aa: CASSPSGGSGGYTF
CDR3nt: TGTGCCAGCTCACCGTCGGGGGGGTCGGGCGGCTACACCTTC

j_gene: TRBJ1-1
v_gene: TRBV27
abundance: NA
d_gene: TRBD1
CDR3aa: CASSSLGQAEGNTEAFF
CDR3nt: TGTGCCAGCAGTTCACTCGGACAGGCCGAGGGGAACACTGAAGCTTTCTTT

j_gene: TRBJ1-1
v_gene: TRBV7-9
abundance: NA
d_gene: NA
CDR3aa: CSSSLKVGARTEAFF
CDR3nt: TGTTCCAGCAGCTTGAAAGTGGGGGCGCGGACTGAAGCTTTCTTT

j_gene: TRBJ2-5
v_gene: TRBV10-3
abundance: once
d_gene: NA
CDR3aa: CAISEESSRETQYF
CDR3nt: TGTGCCATCAGTGAGGAGTCTAGTCGAGAGACCCAGTACTTC

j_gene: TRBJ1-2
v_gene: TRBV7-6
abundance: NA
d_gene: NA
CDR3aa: CASSPSGGRTLYGYTF
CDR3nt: TGTGCCAGCAGCCCTAGCGGGGGGCGAACACTCTATGGCTACACCTTC

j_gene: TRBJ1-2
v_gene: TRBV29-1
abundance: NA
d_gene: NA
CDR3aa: CSVEIWGDYGYTF
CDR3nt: TGCAGCGTTGAAATTTGGGGCGACTATGGCTACACCTTC

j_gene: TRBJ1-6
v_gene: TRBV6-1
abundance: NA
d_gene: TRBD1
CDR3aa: CASSEDDRVGVRPLHF
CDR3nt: TGTGCCAGCAGTGAAGACGACAGGGTAGGAGTTAGACCCCTCCACTTT

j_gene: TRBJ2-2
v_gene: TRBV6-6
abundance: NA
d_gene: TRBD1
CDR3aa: CASSYSDRRNTGELFF
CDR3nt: TGTGCCAGCAGTTACTCGGACAGGAGAAACACCGGGGAGCTGTTTTTT

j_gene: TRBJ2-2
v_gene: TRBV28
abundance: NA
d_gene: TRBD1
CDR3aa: CASSNHRGLGTGELFF
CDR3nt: TGTGCCAGCAGTAATCACAGGGGGCTCGGCACCGGGGAGCTGTTTTTT

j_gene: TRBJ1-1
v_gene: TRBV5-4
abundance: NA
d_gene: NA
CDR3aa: CASSYRQPNTEAFF
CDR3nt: TGTGCCAGCAGCTATCGACAGCCAAACACTGAAGCTTTCTTT

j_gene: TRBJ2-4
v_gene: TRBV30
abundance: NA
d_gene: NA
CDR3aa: CAWSVRRGNYRSRGNIQYF
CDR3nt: TGTGCCTGGAGTGTACGTCGGGGGAACTACAGGTCGCGGGGAAACATTCAGTACTTC

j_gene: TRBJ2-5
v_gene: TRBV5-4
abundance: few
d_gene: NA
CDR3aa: CASSARDLQETQYF
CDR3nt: TGTGCCAGCAGCGCCCGGGACTTGCAAGAGACCCAGTACTTC

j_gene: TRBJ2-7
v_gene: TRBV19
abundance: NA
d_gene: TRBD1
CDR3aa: CASSLDRDTLNSYEQYF
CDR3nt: TGTGCCAGTAGTTTGGACAGGGACACACTAAACTCCTACGAGCAGTACTTC

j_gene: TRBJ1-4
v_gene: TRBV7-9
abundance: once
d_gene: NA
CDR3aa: CASRGPQGREKLFF
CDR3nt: TGTGCCAGCAGGGGTCCACAGGGACGGGAAAAACTGTTTTTT

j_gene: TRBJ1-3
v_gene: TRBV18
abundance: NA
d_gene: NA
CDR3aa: CASSPNGVGNTIYF
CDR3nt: TGTGCCAGCTCACCAAACGGGGTTGGAAACACCATATATTTT

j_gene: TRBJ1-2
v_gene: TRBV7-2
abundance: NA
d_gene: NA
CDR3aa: CASSPSPDRLYGYTF
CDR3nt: TGTGCCAGCAGCCCTAGCCCTGACAGGCTCTATGGCTACACCTTC

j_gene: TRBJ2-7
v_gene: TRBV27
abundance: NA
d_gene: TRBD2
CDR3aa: CASGVGTSSYEQYF
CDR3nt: TGTGCCAGCGGGGTAGGGACTAGCTCCTACGAGCAGTACTTC

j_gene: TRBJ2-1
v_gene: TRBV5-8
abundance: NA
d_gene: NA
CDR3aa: CASSRGLNRATEQFF
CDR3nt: TGTGCCAGCAGCCGGGGATTAAACAGGGCCACTGAGCAGTTCTTC

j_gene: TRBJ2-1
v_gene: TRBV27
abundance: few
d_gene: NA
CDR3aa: CASSFEQGYPSEQFF
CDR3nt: TGTGCCAGCAGTTTCGAGCAGGGGTACCCGAGTGAGCAGTTCTTC

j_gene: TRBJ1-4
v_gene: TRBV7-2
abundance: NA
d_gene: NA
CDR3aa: CASSSNFGNEKLFF
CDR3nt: TGTGCCAGCAGCTCGAATTTCGGTAATGAAAAACTGTTTTTT